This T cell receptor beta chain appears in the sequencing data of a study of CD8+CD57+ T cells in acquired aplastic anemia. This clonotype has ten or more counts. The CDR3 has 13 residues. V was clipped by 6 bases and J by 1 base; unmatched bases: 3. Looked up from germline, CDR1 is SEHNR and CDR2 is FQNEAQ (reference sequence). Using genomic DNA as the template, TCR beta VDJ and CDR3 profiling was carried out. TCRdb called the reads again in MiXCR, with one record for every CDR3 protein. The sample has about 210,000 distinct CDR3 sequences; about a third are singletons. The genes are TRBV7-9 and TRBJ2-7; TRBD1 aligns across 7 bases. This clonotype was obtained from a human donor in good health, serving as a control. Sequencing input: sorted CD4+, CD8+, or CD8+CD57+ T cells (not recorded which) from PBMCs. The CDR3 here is CASSRTGSYEQYF. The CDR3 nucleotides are TGTGCCAGCAGTAGGACAGGTTCCTACGAGCAGTACTTC.